This TCR beta chain was captured in a study of T cells of healthy individuals. TCRdb processed the 5' RACE reads anew with MiXCR; each CDR3 protein has one entry. The top ten hold more than 5.5% of the sample, which has around 98,000 distinct CDR3 sequences, 17% seen once. This clonotype turned up a few times. The CDR3 covers 15 residues. Germline CDR1 and CDR2: LGHDT and YNNKEL (reference sequence). The junction had 6 bases not matched to a gene; V was cut back by 1 base and J by 7 bases. The clonotype originates from a human donor in good health. This rearrangement joins TRBV3-1 to TRBJ2-1; TRBD2 matches 8 bases. CDR3 coding DNA: TGTGCCAGCAGCCAAGTTAGCGGGATAATTAATGAGCAGTTCTTC. It translates to CASSQVSGIINEQFF.